The 3 T cell receptor beta chains in this list originate from one sample, sequenced in a study of T-cell memory formation after mild COVID-19. Each CDR3 protein gets one entry after TCRdb re-called the 5' RACE reads with MiXCR. The table lists 450,000 or so distinct CDR3 sequences, roughly 23% of them singletons, with under 15% in the top ten. Sequencing was performed on PBMCs or a T cell subset sorted from them (not recorded which). These receptors all stem from an adult woman who had mild COVID-19 (a few samples of this study predate the infection). Cell type and time point are not known.

The V call is TRBV20-1, the J call TRBJ2-5; 11 bases agree with TRBD2. With V trimmed by 0 bases and J by 2 bases, 8 bases remained unmatched. Germline values: CDR1 DFQATT, CDR2 SNEGSKA (reference sequence). The CDR3 has 17 amino acids. CDR3: CSARDGWGLAVQETQYF. CDR3 bases: TGCAGTGCTAGAGATGGGTGGGGACTAGCGGTTCAAGAGACCCAGTACTTC.

This sequence joins TRBV29-1 and TRBJ1-4; D unresolved. V was cut by 4 bases and J by 5 bases, with 8 bases left in between. CDR1 is SQVTM and CDR2 is ANQGSEA in the germline V gene. The CDR3 spans 12 residues. The CDR3 reads CSVGTVNEKLFF. In DNA, the CDR3 is TGCAGCGTTGGGACGGTGAATGAAAAACTGTTTTTT. The full variable domain, with the rest looked up from reference TRBV29-1 and TRBJ1-4, is SAVISQKPSRDICQRGTSLTIQCQVDSQVTMMFWYRQQPGQSLTLIATANQGSEATYESGFVIDKFPISRPNLTFSTLTVSNMSPEDSSIYLCSVGTVNEKLFFGSGTQLSVL.

This chain links TRBV20-1 with TRBJ1-1; a weak D match, TRBD1 (6 bases). Trimming stripped 6 bases from V and 3 bases from J, with 17 bases between. Germline loops: CDR1 DFQATT, CDR2 SNEGSKA (reference sequence). The CDR3 is 14 residues long. CDR3 sequence reads: CSALIGGGDTEAFF. CDR3 DNA: TGCAGTGCCCTGATTGGAGGGGGGGACACTGAAGCTTTCTTT.